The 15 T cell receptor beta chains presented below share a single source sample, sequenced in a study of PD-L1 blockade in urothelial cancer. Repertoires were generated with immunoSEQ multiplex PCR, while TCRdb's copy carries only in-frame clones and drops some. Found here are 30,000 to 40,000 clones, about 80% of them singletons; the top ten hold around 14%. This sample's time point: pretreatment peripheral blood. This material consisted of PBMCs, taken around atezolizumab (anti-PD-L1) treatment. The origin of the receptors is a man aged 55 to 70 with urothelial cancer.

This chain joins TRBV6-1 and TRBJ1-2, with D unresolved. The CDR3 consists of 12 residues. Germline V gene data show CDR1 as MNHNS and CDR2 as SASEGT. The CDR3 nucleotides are TGTGGTACGCCAGGTGTGGGCTATGGCTACACCTTC. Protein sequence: CGTPGVGYGYTF.

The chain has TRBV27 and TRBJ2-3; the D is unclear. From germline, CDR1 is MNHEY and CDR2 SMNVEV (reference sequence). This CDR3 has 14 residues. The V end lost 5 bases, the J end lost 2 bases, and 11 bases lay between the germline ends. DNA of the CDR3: TGTGCCAGCAGTACGGTTACCGACACAGATACGCAGTATTTT. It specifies CASSTVTDTDTQYF.

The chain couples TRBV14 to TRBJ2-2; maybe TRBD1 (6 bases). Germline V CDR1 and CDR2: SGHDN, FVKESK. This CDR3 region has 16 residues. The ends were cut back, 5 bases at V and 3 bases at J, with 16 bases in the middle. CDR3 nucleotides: TGTGCCAGCAGCATACCGGGACAATCACACACCGGGGAGCTGTTTTTT. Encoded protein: CASSIPGQSHTGELFF.

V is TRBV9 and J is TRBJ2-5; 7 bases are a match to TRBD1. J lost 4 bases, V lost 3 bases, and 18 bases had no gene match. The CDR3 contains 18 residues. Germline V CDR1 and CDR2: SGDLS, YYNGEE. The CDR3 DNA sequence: TGTGCCAGCAGCGCCAGACAATCCACAGGGGACGTTCGAGAGACCCAGTACTTC. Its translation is CASSARQSTGDVRETQYF.

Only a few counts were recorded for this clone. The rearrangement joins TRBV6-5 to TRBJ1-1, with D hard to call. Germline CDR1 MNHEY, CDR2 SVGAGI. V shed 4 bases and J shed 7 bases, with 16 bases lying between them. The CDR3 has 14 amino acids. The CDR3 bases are TGTGCCAGCAGTTTTCCTGGCGGGCTGGGTGAAGCTTTCTTT. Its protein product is CASSFPGGLGEAFF.

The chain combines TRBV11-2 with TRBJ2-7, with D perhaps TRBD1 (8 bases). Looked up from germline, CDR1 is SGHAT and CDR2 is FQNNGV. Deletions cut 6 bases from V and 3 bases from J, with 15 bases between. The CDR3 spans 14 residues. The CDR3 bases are TGTGCCAGCAGGAGGACAGGGAGGGGCTACGAGCAGTACTTC. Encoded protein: CASRRTGRGYEQYF. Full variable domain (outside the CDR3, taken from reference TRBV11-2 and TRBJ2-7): EAGVAQSPRYKIIEKRQSVAFWCNPISGHATLYWYQQILGQGPKLLIQFQNNGVVDDSQLPKDRFSAERLKGVDSTLKIQPAKLEDSAVYLCASRRTGRGYEQYFGPGTRLTVT.

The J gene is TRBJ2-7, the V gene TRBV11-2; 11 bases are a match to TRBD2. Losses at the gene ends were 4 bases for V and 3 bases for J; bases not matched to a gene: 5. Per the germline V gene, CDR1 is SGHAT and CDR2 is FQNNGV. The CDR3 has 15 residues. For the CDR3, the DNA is TGTGCCAGCAGCTCCTCTAGCGGGAGGAACTACGAGCAGTACTTC. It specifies CASSSSSGRNYEQYF.

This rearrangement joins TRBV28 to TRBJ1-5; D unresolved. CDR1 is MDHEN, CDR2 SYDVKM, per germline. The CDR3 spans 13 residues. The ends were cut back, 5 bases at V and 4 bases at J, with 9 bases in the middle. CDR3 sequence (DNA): TGTGCCAGCAGTCCATCACTTAATCAGCCCCAGCATTTT. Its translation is CASSPSLNQPQHF.

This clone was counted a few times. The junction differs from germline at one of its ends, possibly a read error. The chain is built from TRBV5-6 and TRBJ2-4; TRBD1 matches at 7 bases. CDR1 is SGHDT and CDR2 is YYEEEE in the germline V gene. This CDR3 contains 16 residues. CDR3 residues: CASSGQLQPQTTGATF. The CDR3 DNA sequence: TGTGCCAGCAGCGGACAACTACAACCTCAAACTACAGGGGCAACTTTC.

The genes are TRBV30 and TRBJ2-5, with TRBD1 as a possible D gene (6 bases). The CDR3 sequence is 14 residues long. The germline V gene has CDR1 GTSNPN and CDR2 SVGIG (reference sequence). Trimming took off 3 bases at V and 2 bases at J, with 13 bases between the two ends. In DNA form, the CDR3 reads TGTGCCTGGAGGGCCTACAGGGTACAAGAGACCCAGTACTTC. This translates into CAWRAYRVQETQYF. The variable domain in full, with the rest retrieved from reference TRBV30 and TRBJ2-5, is SQTIHQWPATLVQPVGSPLSLECTVEGTSNPNLYWYRQAAGRGLQLLFYSVGIGQISSEVPQNLSASRPQDRQFILSSKKLLLSDSGFYLCAWRAYRVQETQYFGPGTRLLVL.

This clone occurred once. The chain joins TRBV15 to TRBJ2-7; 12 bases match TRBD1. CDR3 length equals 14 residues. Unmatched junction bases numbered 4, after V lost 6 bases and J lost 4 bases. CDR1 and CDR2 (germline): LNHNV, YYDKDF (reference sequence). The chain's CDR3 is CATRRDRGRYEQYF. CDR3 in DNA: TGTGCCACCAGGCGGGACAGGGGGCGGTACGAGCAGTACTTC.

CDR3 amino acids: CASSLGTRDQPQHF. The DNA of the CDR3 is TGTGCCAGCAGTCTCGGGACTCGGGATCAGCCCCAGCATTTT. The rearrangement links TRBV4-2 to TRBJ1-5; D might be TRBD1 (5 bases). The CDR3 extends over 14 amino acids. Deletions cut 6 bases from V and 5 bases from J, with 14 bases between. CDR1 is LGHNA, CDR2 YNFKEQ, per germline.

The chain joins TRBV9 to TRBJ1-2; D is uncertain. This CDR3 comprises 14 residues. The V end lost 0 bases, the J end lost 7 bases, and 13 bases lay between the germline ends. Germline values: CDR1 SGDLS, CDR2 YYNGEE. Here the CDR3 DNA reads TGTGCCAGCAGCGTAGAGGCGGCCTACCCTGGCTACACCTTC. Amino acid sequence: CASSVEAAYPGYTF.

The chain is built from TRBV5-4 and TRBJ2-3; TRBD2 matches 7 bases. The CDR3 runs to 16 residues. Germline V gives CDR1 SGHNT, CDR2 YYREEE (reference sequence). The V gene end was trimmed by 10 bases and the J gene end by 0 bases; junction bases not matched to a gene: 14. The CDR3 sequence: CAATATSPASTDTQYF. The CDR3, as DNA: TGTGCCGCCACTGCGACTAGCCCAGCTAGCACAGATACGCAGTATTTT.

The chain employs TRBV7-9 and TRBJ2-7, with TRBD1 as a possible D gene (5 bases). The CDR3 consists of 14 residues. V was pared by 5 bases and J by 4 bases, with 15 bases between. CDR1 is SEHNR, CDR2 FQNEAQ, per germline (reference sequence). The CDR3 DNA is TGTGCCAGCAGCCTGCCCAGGGAACCTTACGAGCAGTACTTC. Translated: CASSLPREPYEQYF.